The T cell receptor beta chain described here comes from a study of shared clonotypes between healthy human individuals. On the study more broadly: Each donor had three CD4 naive, three CD4 memory, two CD8 naive and one CD8 memory plate. The study, taken as a whole, reports: Researchers sampled blood only, noting tissue repertoires likely differ. Approximately 5.3% was the fraction of naive CD4 clonotypes found shared across a handful of donors.

The repertoire was sequenced with immunoSEQ multiplex PCR; TCRdb's copy has only in-frame clones and lacks some. The sample includes 2 million to 2.5 million clones, approximately 90% seen only once; the top ten take approximately 0.39%. Researchers partitioned CD4+ cells into CD45RA+ naive and CD45RA-negative memory subsets. From germline, CDR1 is SEHNR and CDR2 FQNEAQ (reference sequence). V dropped 6 bases and J dropped 8 bases, with 18 bases sitting between them. The CDR3 length is 14 residues. This clone has a single count. What it binds is unknown. The chain employs TRBV7-9 and TRBJ2-3, with D possibly called TRBD1 or TRBD2 (5 bases each). The source material was naive CD4+ T cells from PBMCs. Subset: CD45RA+ positively selected. The TCR comes from a man younger than 35 in good health. Some clones in this sample may be carry-over from other donors' samples. The CDR3 coding sequence is TGTGCCAGCAGTTGGGACCTAGGAATAGGTACGCAGTATTTT. It yields the protein CASSWDLGIGTQYF.